This note documents a single TCR beta chain sequence. Its antigen is unidentified. The germline V gene has CDR1 SGHRS and CDR2 YFSETQ. The CDR3 is made up of 13 amino acids. Through a sample-barcoded 5' primer and a J-beta primer mix, a second PCR was run for roughly 6 to 11 cycles. TCRdb ran MiXCR on the 5' RACE reads and lists one entry per CDR3 protein. This sample has approximately 780,000 distinct CDR3 sequences, with more than 25% found just once. The data are from a study of blood T cells in healthy people across ages. Study results and caveats: Diversity was higher, and naive CD4+ cells more numerous, in long-lived donors than in aged donors.

The same specimen was also included in a second study, on T cells of mothers and their children.

The sequence was obtained from a boy younger than 18 in good health. J is TRBJ2-1 and V is TRBV5-1, with D hard to call. TRBJ2-5 matches the DNA end more closely, so the J call is doubtful. Material: blood. The CDR3 is CASSLAKLSTQYF. CDR3 bases: TGCGCCAGCAGCTTGGCCAAACTATCAACCCAGTACTTC.